Listed below are T cell receptor beta chains from one sample, sequenced in a study of cytomegalovirus exposure and HLA in healthy donors. Assay: immunoSEQ multiplex PCR; the TCRdb copy retains only in-frame clones and omits some. There are 250,000 to 350,000 clones in the sample; about 80% occur only once, and roughly 0.31% lies in the top ten. Sequenced sample: PBMCs. The receptors here all came from a girl aged 2 to 10 in good health and CMV-seronegative. Each CDR3 is given with its conserved first and last residue. The D gene is left open where the match is weak. Not every row has a clone size; where given, it reads once, few, many or a size class.

TRBD2,TRBV19,-,TRBJ2-3,CAAGAVLWSDTQYF,TGTGCCGCGGGAGCCGTATTATGGTCAGATACGCAGTATTTT
-,TRBV2,-,TRBJ2-1,CASSAPGNEQFF,TGTGCCAGCAGCGCCCCCGGCAATGAGCAGTTCTTC
-,TRBV5-4,-,TRBJ1-2,CASSLERAAPYGYTF,TGTGCCAGCAGCCTTGAGAGGGCCGCACCCTATGGCTACACCTTC
-,TRBV5-4,once,TRBJ1-1,CASSFDSRNTEAFF,TGTGCCAGCAGCTTCGACTCAAGGAACACTGAAGCTTTCTTT
-,TRBV5-1,-,TRBJ2-5,CASSLPSGPRETQYF,TGCGCCAGCAGCTTGCCTTCAGGGCCGAGGGAGACCCAGTACTTC
TRBD2,TRBV19,-,TRBJ2-7,CASSSLAGHGEQYF,TGTGCCAGTAGCTCACTAGCGGGACACGGCGAGCAGTACTTC
-,TRBV15,-,TRBJ1-1,CATSRMNTEAFF,TGTGCCACCTCCAGAATGAACACTGAAGCTTTCTTT
TRBD1,TRBV18,-,TRBJ2-7,CASSPGQETYEQYF,TGTGCCAGCTCACCTGGACAGGAGACCTACGAGCAGTACTTC
TRBD2,TRBV10-3,once,TRBJ2-2,CAISVQVWGLAENSTGELFF,TGTGCCATCAGCGTTCAGGTCTGGGGACTAGCGGAGAACAGCACCGGGGAGCTGTTTTTT
-,TRBV28,-,TRBJ1-5,CASSDPGDQSQHF,TGTGCCAGCAGCGACCCAGGGGATCAGTCTCAGCATTTT
-,TRBV6-5,-,TRBJ1-2,CASSYTQTGYYTF,TGTGCCAGCAGTTATACGCAGACAGGTTACTACACCTTC
TRBD1,TRBV5-8,-,TRBJ1-3,CADGRDRAGNTIYF,TGTGCCGATGGCCGGGACAGGGCTGGAAACACCATATATTTT
-,TRBV9,-,TRBJ2-3,CASSALDTQYF,TGTGCCAGCAGCGCGTTGGATACGCAGTATTTT
-,TRBV6-6,-,TRBJ2-7,CASSYVVQFYEQYF,TGTGCCAGCAGTTATGTGGTACAGTTCTACGAGCAGTACTTC
TRBD2,TRBV5-4,-,TRBJ2-3,CASSLGRTSGRRLTDTQYF,TGTGCCAGCAGCTTGGGTCGGACTAGCGGGAGAAGGCTGACAGATACGCAGTATTTT